Sequencing of this T cell receptor (beta chain) was carried out in a study of cytomegalovirus exposure and HLA in healthy donors. Findings and limits, study-wide: Among CMV-associated TCR beta chains, most appeared HLA-restricted in a later analysis. Compared with the approximately 680-donor mean, an Asian-associated ancestry cluster reportedly had fewer N-insertions, according to a later analysis. There were 150 to 200 TCR beta chains listed as cytomegalovirus-associated.

There are 15 residues in the CDR3. The germline V gene has CDR1 LNHDA and CDR2 SQIVND (reference sequence). V shed 5 bases, J shed 8 bases, and the junction held 13 bases outside the gene matches. The PCR used 60 Vbeta and 13 Jbeta primers. The data were produced by immunoSEQ multiplex PCR, yet TCRdb's version contains in-frame clones alone and is incomplete. The sample gives approximately 100,000 clones, 75% of which show up once; 10% is in the top ten. Samples came from healthy bone marrow donors. This clone is a singleton in its sample. Its matching antigen is unknown. The receptor was isolated from a man in his forties or fifties in good health and CMV-seronegative. V and J are TRBV19 and TRBJ2-3; 7 bases align to TRBD1. Input material: PBMCs. The CDR3: CASSPGQPSAGTQYF. The CDR3 DNA follows: TGTGCCAGTAGTCCGGGACAGCCCTCCGCCGGTACGCAGTATTTT.